These T cell receptor beta chains were read from a single sample in a study of blood T cell repertoires in COVID-19. The assay was immunoSEQ multiplex PCR, and TCRdb's table has in-frame clones only and misses some. The table records over 600,000 clones, around 89% of them present only once. The source material was peripheral blood. Source of these receptors: a woman younger than 30 with acute or convalescent COVID-19. The CDR3 runs from the conserved cysteine through the conserved F or W. A D gene is named only where the DNA matches it firmly. Not all rows give a size; the values are once, few, many and, for expanded clones, a class.

v_gene	len	abundance	j_gene	d_gene	CDR3nt	CDR3aa
TRBV2	11	few	TRBJ2-7	NA	TGTGCCAGCGTCTGGGAGTCCGAGCAGTACTTC	CASVWESEQYF
TRBV9	20	NA	TRBJ1-3	NA	TGTGCCAGCAGCCCCCACCTGGGGGGTCTAACGGTCAGCTCTGGAAACACCATATATTTT	CASSPHLGGLTVSSGNTIYF
TRBV7-3	18	NA	TRBJ2-6	NA	TGTGCCAGCAGCTTCACTGCTCGTAGCTACTCTGGGGCCAACGTCCTGACTTTC	CASSFTARSYSGANVLTF
TRBV7-2	15	NA	TRBJ2-1	NA	TGTGCCAGCAGCTTAGGGGGCTCCCGGAGCGATGAGCAGTTCTTC	CASSLGGSRSDEQFF
TRBV6-5	14	once	TRBJ1-5	NA	TGTGCCACCCAAGAGGGGGTTAGCAATCAGCCCCAGCATTTT	CATQEGVSNQPQHF
TRBV5-1	16	once	TRBJ2-1	TRBD2	TGCGCCAGCAGTCTAGCGGGGTTCAGTCCGGGGAATGAGCAGTTCTTC	CASSLAGFSPGNEQFF
TRBV5-4	15	NA	TRBJ2-2	TRBD1	TGTGCCAGCAGCTTCCGGACAGGGAATACCGGGGAGCTGTTTTTT	CASSFRTGNTGELFF
TRBV4-3	15	NA	TRBJ2-3	NA	TGCGCCAGCAGCCAAGAATCGAGTCTCCGAGATACGCAGTATTTT	CASSQESSLRDTQYF
TRBV24-1	15	NA	TRBJ2-3	TRBD2	TGTGCCACCAGTGATGCTAGCGGTGTGAGAGATACGCAGTATTTT	CATSDASGVRDTQYF
TRBV11-2	14	NA	TRBJ1-1	NA	TGTGCCAGCAGCTTCGGGGGGGCGGGCACTGAAGCTTTCTTT	CASSFGGAGTEAFF
TRBV4-1	15	NA	TRBJ1-5	TRBD1	TGCGCCAGCAGCGGTCAGGACAGGGGCAATCAGCCCCAGCATTTT	CASSGQDRGNQPQHF
TRBV30	13	NA	TRBJ1-1	NA	TGTGCCTGGAAGAGGGTTCTGACCACTGAAGCTTTCTTT	CAWKRVLTTEAFF
TRBV19	19	NA	TRBJ1-1	TRBD1	TGTGCCAGTAGTACAACTTATTATAGGGACAGGGGGCCGAACACTGAAGCTTTCTTT	CASSTTYYRDRGPNTEAFF
TRBV7-9	16	NA	TRBJ1-1	TRBD1	TGTGCCAGCAGCTTGGGACAGCGCCTGATGAACACTGAAGCTTTCTTT	CASSLGQRLMNTEAFF
TRBV29-1	16	NA	TRBJ2-1	NA	TGCAGCGTTGAGGGGGGGGCTCCCCTCTCCTACAATGAGCAGTTCTTC	CSVEGGAPLSYNEQFF
TRBV6-2/TRBV6-3	12	few	TRBJ1-4	NA	TGTGCCAGCAGTTCTGCAGGGTTGGAACTGTTTTTT	CASSSAGLELFF
TRBV19	11	NA	TRBJ2-2	NA	TGTGCCAGTAGTTTCGGCGGGGAGCTGTTTTTT	CASSFGGELFF
TRBV6-2/TRBV6-3	15	few	TRBJ2-2	NA	TGTGCCAGCAGTTACCCCCGGGATGGCCCCGGGGAGCTGTTTTTT	CASSYPRDGPGELFF
TRBV19	16	NA	TRBJ1-4	TRBD1	TGTGCCAGTCGCGACAGGGGGAGATCAACTAATGAAAAACTGTTTTTT	CASRDRGRSTNEKLFF
TRBV6-1	13	once	TRBJ1-2	NA	TGTGCCAGCAGTGAGGGACTAAACTATGGCTACACCTTC	CASSEGLNYGYTF
TRBV6-5	14	NA	TRBJ1-2	NA	TGTGCCAGCAGTTCAATCACACCTAACTATGGCTACACCTTC	CASSSITPNYGYTF
TRBV6-5	15	NA	TRBJ2-3	NA	TGTGCCAGCAGAGGGGGGGGCGGGATAACAGATACGCAGTATTTT	CASRGGGGITDTQYF
TRBV3-1/TRBV3-2	18	NA	TRBJ2-1	NA	TGTGCCAGCAGCCAAGATTACCCGACTCGGCAGCTCTACAATGAGCAGTTCTTC	CASSQDYPTRQLYNEQFF
TRBV7-2	13	NA	TRBJ2-3	NA	TGTGCCAGCAGCCAAGCGGTTCAGGATACGCAGTATTTT	CASSQAVQDTQYF
TRBV7-9	18	NA	TRBJ1-1	NA	TGTGCCAGCAGCTTAGAATTTGGGCAGGAGGTTCGGTACACTGAAGCTTTCTTT	CASSLEFGQEVRYTEAFF
TRBV7-3	19	NA	TRBJ1-6	TRBD1	TGTGCCAGCAGCTTATCCAGGGACAGGTTCAGCTCCTATAATTCACCCCTCCACTTT	CASSLSRDRFSSYNSPLHF
TRBV7-3	15	NA	TRBJ2-3	TRBD2	TGTGCCAGCAGCTTAATAGCGGGGAACACAGATACGCAGTATTTT	CASSLIAGNTDTQYF
TRBV6-5	15	few	TRBJ2-7	NA	TGTGCCAGCGGGGTGGGTCAGGGGACCTCCTACGAGCAGTACTTC	CASGVGQGTSYEQYF